The rows below give T cell receptor beta chains drawn from one sample of a study of blood T cell repertoires in COVID-19. Repertoires were generated with immunoSEQ multiplex PCR, while TCRdb's copy carries only in-frame clones and drops some. The sample contains 23,000 or so clones, 70% to 90% of which appear only once. Material for sequencing was peripheral blood. These receptor sequences come from a man between 65 and 85 years old with acute or convalescent COVID-19. Each CDR3 is given with its conserved first and last residue. The order of the fields is CDR3 DNA, CDR3 protein, J gene, CDR3 length, clone size, D gene, V gene. D genes are given only for firm matches. Some rows have no size entry. The others give once, few or many, or a class for an expanded clone.

TGTGCCAGCAGCAAGGACAGGGGGCGGAACACCATATATTTT,CASSKDRGRNTIYF,TRBJ1-3,14,NA,TRBD1,TRBV11-2
TGTGCCAGCGGGGACCCCGGGGGAGATACGCAGTATTTT,CASGDPGGDTQYF,TRBJ2-3,13,NA,NA,TRBV7-9
TGTGCCAGCTCACCGACAGGGGGCCACCTGAACACTGAAGCTTTCTTT,CASSPTGGHLNTEAFF,TRBJ1-1,16,NA,TRBD1,TRBV18
TGTGCCAGCAGCGTAGTGGGAGGGGGGCAAGAGACCCAGTACTTC,CASSVVGGGQETQYF,TRBJ2-5,15,once,NA,TRBV9
NA,CASSKVGTGIHEQYF,TRBJ2-7,15,NA,NA,TRBV21-1
TGTGCCAGCAGCTTAGCACTAGCGGGGTCCTACACCGGGGAGCTGTTTTTT,CASSLALAGSYTGELFF,TRBJ2-2,17,few,TRBD2,TRBV7-2
TGTGCCAGCAGCGTAACCGGGACAGGGGGCCTCTATGGCTACACCTTC,CASSVTGTGGLYGYTF,TRBJ1-2,16,NA,TRBD1,TRBV5-6
TGTGCCAGCAGTGAGACAGTTGCTGGTCCGAAGGGTGAAAAACTGTTTTTT,CASSETVAGPKGEKLFF,TRBJ1-4,17,NA,NA,TRBV25-1
TGTGCCAGTACCCAGGACAGGAGCTCCTACAATGAGCAGTTCTTC,CASTQDRSSYNEQFF,TRBJ2-1,15,NA,TRBD1,TRBV19
TGTGCCAGCAGCTTGGAGGGCGGGGGGGAGCTGTTTTTT,CASSLEGGGELFF,TRBJ2-2,13,NA,NA,TRBV5-5
TGTGCCAGCAGTCAAGGGCGGACATCGAACACCGGGGAGCTGTTTTTT,CASSQGRTSNTGELFF,TRBJ2-2,16,NA,NA,TRBV3-1/TRBV3-2
TGTGCCACCAGCCACAGCCTCTCTGGGGCCAACGTCCTGACTTTC,CATSHSLSGANVLTF,TRBJ2-6,15,NA,NA,TRBV24-1
TGTGCCAGCAGCCAAGCGGGGGTCGGCACAGATACGCAGTATTTT,CASSQAGVGTDTQYF,TRBJ2-3,15,NA,NA,TRBV3-1/TRBV3-2
TGTGCCAGCAGTGAATACGGTTACAGGGACGGCTACACCTTC,CASSEYGYRDGYTF,TRBJ1-2,14,NA,NA,TRBV25-1
TGTGCCAGCAGCCAAGATCATCGGCGGGCCCCTCTCTACGAGCAGTACTTC,CASSQDHRRAPLYEQYF,TRBJ2-7,17,NA,NA,TRBV3-1/TRBV3-2
TGTGCCAGCAGTTTGGGGACAGGGGACTATAATTCACCCCTCCACTTT,CASSLGTGDYNSPLHF,TRBJ1-6,16,NA,TRBD1,TRBV6-5
TGTGCCAGCAGTTTCGACAGGGGAAGCGAAAAACTGTTTTTT,CASSFDRGSEKLFF,TRBJ1-4,14,NA,TRBD1,TRBV27
TGTGCCATAGGACAGGGAGGGTATGAGCAGTTCTTC,CAIGQGGYEQFF,TRBJ2-1,12,once,NA,TRBV6-5
TGTGCCAGCAGTGAAGGACTAGGCAATCAGCCCCAGCATTTT,CASSEGLGNQPQHF,TRBJ1-5,14,NA,NA,TRBV2
TGCGCCAGCAGCTTGGTGGCAGGGGTAGAGACCCAGTACTTC,CASSLVAGVETQYF,TRBJ2-5,14,NA,NA,TRBV5-1
TGCGCCAGCAGCCCAGCTAGCGGTTTTTCCTACAATGAGCAGTTCTTC,CASSPASGFSYNEQFF,TRBJ2-1,16,NA,TRBD2,TRBV5-1
TGTGCCAGCAGCTGGGGGGTAGCGGGAGACAATGAGCAGTTCTTC,CASSWGVAGDNEQFF,TRBJ2-1,15,NA,TRBD2,TRBV27
TGCAGTGCTCCGTCCTCCTACGAGCAGTACTTC,CSAPSSYEQYF,TRBJ2-7,11,NA,NA,TRBV20-1
TGTGCCAGCAGCCATAGACAGGGGGGCTACTACGAGCAGTACTTC,CASSHRQGGYYEQYF,TRBJ2-7,15,NA,TRBD1,TRBV14
TGCAGCGTTGTAGGGGGCTACAATGAGCAGTTCTTC,CSVVGGYNEQFF,TRBJ2-1,12,NA,NA,TRBV29-1
TGCGCCAGCAGCCAAGTGCAGGTATTATCCTACGAGCAGTACTTC,CASSQVQVLSYEQYF,TRBJ2-7,15,NA,NA,TRBV4-1
TGTGCCAGCAGGGATTGGGCAACGGGGGGCGCGGACACCGGGGAGCTGTTTTTT,CASRDWATGGADTGELFF,TRBJ2-2,18,NA,NA,TRBV27
TGTGCCAGCAGTTTAAGGGGACGTGGCAGGGGGCAAGACACAGATACGCAGTATTTT,CASSLRGRGRGQDTDTQYF,TRBJ2-3,19,NA,TRBD1,TRBV28
TGTGCCAGCAGTGTTCGCCCGGTAACTGAAGCTTTCTTT,CASSVRPVTEAFF,TRBJ1-1,13,NA,NA,TRBV2
TGTGCCACCAGCAGGATGGCACCGGGACAGGGGGCAATAACAGATACGCAGTATTTT,CATSRMAPGQGAITDTQYF,TRBJ2-3,19,NA,TRBD1,TRBV15
TGTGCCACCTGCGGGGGGGATAGCAATCAGCCCCAGCATTTT,CATCGGDSNQPQHF,TRBJ1-5,14,NA,NA,TRBV24-1
TGTGCCAGCAGCTCCCGAACGACAAATAGCTACGAGCAGTACTTC,CASSSRTTNSYEQYF,TRBJ2-7,15,NA,NA,TRBV7-6
TGTGCCAGCAGCCAAGGTGGGACAGGGAATTCACCCCTCCACTTT,CASSQGGTGNSPLHF,TRBJ1-6,15,NA,TRBD1,TRBV4-2
TGTGCCAGCAGCTTGTACGTAGTCAATGAGCAGTTCTTC,CASSLYVVNEQFF,TRBJ2-1,13,NA,NA,TRBV7-8
TGTGCCAGTAGCCTAATGGGGAGCGGCAATCAGCCCCAGCATTTT,CASSLMGSGNQPQHF,TRBJ1-5,15,NA,NA,TRBV19
TGTGCCAGCAGTCAACAGGGGGGTAGGGGCAATCAGCCCCAGCATTTT,CASSQQGGRGNQPQHF,TRBJ1-5,16,NA,TRBD1,TRBV27
TGTGCCAGCAGCGATAGGACAGGGCTGGAGACCCAGTACTTC,CASSDRTGLETQYF,TRBJ2-5,14,NA,TRBD1,TRBV6-5